Given below is one TCR beta chain in context. The antigen is undetermined. This CDR3 is built from 14 residues. V lost 5 bases and J 5 bases, leaving 14 bases between the germline ends. Germline V gives CDR1 SEHNR, CDR2 FQNEAQ (reference sequence). These data belong to a study of T cell responses to AZD1222 COVID-19 vaccine. Overall study results and limits: Rises in breadth and depth of Spike-specific TCRs came after two AZD1222 doses.

Data came from immunoSEQ multiplex PCR; TCRdb stores just in-frame clones and leaves some out. This table holds fewer than 150,000 clones, over 75% found once. The receptor was isolated from an adult in good health. The V call is TRBV7-9, the J call TRBJ2-3, with D maybe TRBD1 (5 bases). Here the sequenced sample was peripheral blood, taken on day 0 of AZD1222 vaccination. CDR3: CASSLGWGRDTQYF. The CDR3 DNA reads as TGTGCCAGCAGCCTGGGTTGGGGCAGAGATACGCAGTATTTT.